Listed below are T cell receptor beta chains from one sample, sequenced in a study of shared T cell receptors in the human thymus. TCRdb's copy holds only in-frame clones and misses some; the assay was immunoSEQ multiplex PCR. The data hold hundreds of thousands of clones, with 80% to 90% observed a single time. These records were also assigned to another study, of human thymus T cells.

Sequences were obtained from thymocytes. Receptors originate from a boy under three years old with a congenital heart defect. The CDR3 runs from the conserved cysteine through the conserved F or W. A D gene is named only where the DNA matches it firmly. Only part of the rows carry a size: once, few, many, or a class if the clone is expanded.

D gene | J gene | V gene | clone size | CDR3 DNA | CDR3 protein
TRBD1 | TRBJ1-2 | TRBV6-5 | - | TGTGCCAGCACCCCCAGGACAGGGGGGGTCTATGGCTACACCTTC | CASTPRTGGVYGYTF
TRBD1 | TRBJ2-7 | TRBV18 | - | TGTGCCAGCTCAGCCACCGCTAAGGGACAGGAAGAGACGCTAAGGCAGTACTTC | CASSATAKGQEETLRQYF
- | TRBJ1-1 | TRBV15 | - | TGTGCCACCAGCAGAGTGTGGGGGCGCCCAGCTTTCTTT | CATSRVWGRPAFF
TRBD1 | TRBJ1-5 | TRBV7-2 | - | TGTGCCAGCAGCCCGGGACAGGGTAATCAGCCCCAGCATTTT | CASSPGQGNQPQHF
- | TRBJ2-7 | TRBV15 | - | TGTGCCACCAGCAGACGCACCAATACCGGGCCACCGGGAGATTCCTTCTACGAGCAGTACTTC | CATSRRTNTGPPGDSFYEQYF
- | TRBJ2-1 | TRBV28 | few | TGTGCCAGCAGTTTATTCCCAGGAAGTGGATGCAATGAGCAGTTCTTC | CASSLFPGSGCNEQFF
TRBD2 | TRBJ2-7 | TRBV7-9 | - | TGTGCCAGCAGCTTAGGGGGAAGAGCGGGAGGGGAAGACGAGCAGTACTTC | CASSLGGRAGGEDEQYF
- | TRBJ1-5 | TRBV15 | - | TGTGCCACCAGCGGCCGAAATCGACGGGAAGGCAATCAGCCCCAGCATTTT | CATSGRNRREGNQPQHF
- | TRBJ2-5 | TRBV18 | - | TGTGCCAGCTCACCACGCGGGCATCTCCAAGAGACCCAGTACTTC | CASSPRGHLQETQYF
TRBD1 | TRBJ2-7 | TRBV28 | - | TGTGCCAGCAGTCTCTCGCTCGACAGGGGAGTTACCTACGAGCAGTACTTC | CASSLSLDRGVTYEQYF
TRBD1 | TRBJ1-2 | TRBV2 | - | TGTGCCAGGAAAGACAGGGGGCGGAACTATGGCTACACCTTC | CARKDRGRNYGYTF